One sample yielded the 2 T cell receptor beta chains listed below, sequenced in a study of OX40 agonist ivuxolimab in advanced cancers. Clones were sequenced by immunoSEQ multiplex PCR, and TCRdb holds only the in-frame ones, with some missing. The table records around 20,000 clones, 74% of them present only once. Material: CD4+ or CD8+ T cells sorted from blood, obtained in a trial of the OX40 agonist ivuxolimab. These receptors all stem from an adult with an advanced solid tumor such as melanoma, head and neck, liver or kidney cancer.

Only one count was recorded for this clone. V usage is TRBV5-5 and J usage is TRBJ1-1; D remains ambiguous. V lost 7 bases, J lost 1 base, and 8 bases lay in between. This CDR3 contains 12 residues. In germline, CDR1 is SGHKS, CDR2 YYEKEE (reference sequence). Written as DNA, the CDR3 is TGTGCCAGCTCTCCTCGGAACACTGAAGCTTTCTTT. Translating it yields CASSPRNTEAFF.

The rearrangement uses TRBV4-3 and TRBJ1-1, with TRBD1 matching over 11 bases. Germline V gene sequence: CDR1 LGHNA, CDR2 YSLEER. The CDR3 length is 14 residues. V shed 4 bases, J shed 6 bases, and the junction held 4 bases outside the gene matches. CDR3 in amino acids: CASSLGQGAAEAFF. The CDR3 nucleotides are TGCGCCAGCAGCCTAGGACAGGGGGCCGCTGAAGCTTTCTTT.